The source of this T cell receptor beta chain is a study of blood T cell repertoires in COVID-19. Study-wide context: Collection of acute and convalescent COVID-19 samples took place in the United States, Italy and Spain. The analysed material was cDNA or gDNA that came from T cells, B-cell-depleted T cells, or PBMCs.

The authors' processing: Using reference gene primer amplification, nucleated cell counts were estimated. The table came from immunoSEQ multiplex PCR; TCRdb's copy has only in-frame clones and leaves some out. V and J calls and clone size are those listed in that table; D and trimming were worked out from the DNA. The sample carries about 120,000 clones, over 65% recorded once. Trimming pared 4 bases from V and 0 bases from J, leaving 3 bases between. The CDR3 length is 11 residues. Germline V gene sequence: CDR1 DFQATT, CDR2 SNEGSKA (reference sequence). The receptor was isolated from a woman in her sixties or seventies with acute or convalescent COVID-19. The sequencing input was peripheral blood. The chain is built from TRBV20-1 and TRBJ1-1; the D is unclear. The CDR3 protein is CSAIMNTEAFF. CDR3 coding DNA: TGCAGTGCTATCATGAACACTGAAGCTTTCTTT.